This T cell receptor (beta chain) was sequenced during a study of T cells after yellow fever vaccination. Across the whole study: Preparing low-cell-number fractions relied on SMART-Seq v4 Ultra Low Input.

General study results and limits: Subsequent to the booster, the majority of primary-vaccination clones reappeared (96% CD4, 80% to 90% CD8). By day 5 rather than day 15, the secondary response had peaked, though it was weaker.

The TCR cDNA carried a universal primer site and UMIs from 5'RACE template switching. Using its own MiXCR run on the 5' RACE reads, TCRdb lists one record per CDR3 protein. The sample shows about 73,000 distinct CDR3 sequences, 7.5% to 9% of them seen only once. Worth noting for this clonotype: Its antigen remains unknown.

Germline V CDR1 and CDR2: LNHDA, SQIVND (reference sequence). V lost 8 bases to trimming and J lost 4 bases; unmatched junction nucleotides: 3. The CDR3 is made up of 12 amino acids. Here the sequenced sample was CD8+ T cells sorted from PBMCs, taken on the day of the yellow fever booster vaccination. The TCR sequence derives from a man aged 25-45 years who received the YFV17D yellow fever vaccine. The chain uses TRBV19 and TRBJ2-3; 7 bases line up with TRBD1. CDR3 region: CASDQGADTQYF. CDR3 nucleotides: TGTGCCAGTGATCAGGGGGCAGATACGCAGTATTTT. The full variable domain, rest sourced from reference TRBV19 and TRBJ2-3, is DGGITQSPKYLFRKEGQNVTLSCEQNLNHDAMYWYRQDPGQGLRLIYYSQIVNDFQKGDIAEGYSVSREKKESFPLTVTSAQKNPTAFYLCASDQGADTQYFGPGTRLTVL.